These 28 T cell receptor beta chains originate from one sample sequenced in a study of shared clonotypes between healthy human individuals. The method was immunoSEQ multiplex PCR; TCRdb's version includes in-frame clones alone and lacks a portion of them. This table has some 1 million clones, under 80% appearing once. Sequencing input: memory CD4+ T cells sorted from blood. Noted subset: CD45RA-negative fraction. The receptor set was obtained from a man between 18 and 35 years old in good health.

The chain employs TRBV27 and TRBJ2-7; 10 positions agree with TRBD2. This CDR3 has 13 residues. Trimming took 4 bases from V and 7 from J; bases not matched to a gene: 4. Germline loops: CDR1 MNHEY, CDR2 SMNVEV (reference sequence). CDR3 sequence reads: CASSSGLAWEQYF. CDR3 nucleotides: TGTGCCAGCAGTTCGGGACTAGCGTGGGAGCAGTACTTC.

The rearrangement links TRBV7-2 to TRBJ1-5; TRBD1 agrees at 7 bases. Trimming cost V 5 bases and J 3 bases; bases outside gene matches: 7. Per germline, CDR1 SGHTA and CDR2 FQGNSA. The CDR3 has 15 amino acids. CDR3 sequence reads: CASSQGGGDNQPQHF. The CDR3 DNA reads TGTGCCAGCAGCCAGGGGGGCGGCGACAATCAGCCCCAGCATTTT.

The V call is TRBV10-3, the J call TRBJ2-3, with unresolved D. CDR1 and CDR2 from the germline V gene are ENHRY and SYGVKD. The V and J ends lost 2 bases and 0 bases respectively, with 9 bases between them. This CDR3 has 15 amino acids. The CDR3 loop reads CAISELGSSTDTQYF. In nucleotides, the CDR3 is TGTGCCATCAGTGAGCTGGGCTCTAGCACAGATACGCAGTATTTT.

The rearrangement joins TRBV19 to TRBJ1-3, with D unresolved. V was pared by 8 bases and J by 1 base, with 15 bases between. Germline V lookup: CDR1 LNHDA, CDR2 SQIVND (reference sequence). The CDR3 totals 15 residues. The chain's CDR3 is CASCAGPNSGNTIYF. The CDR3 coding sequence is TGTGCCAGTTGCGCGGGCCCCAATTCTGGAAACACCATATATTTT.

V and J are TRBV9 and TRBJ2-2, with TRBD2 matching 9 bases. From germline, CDR1 is SGDLS and CDR2 YYNGEE. The V gene end was trimmed by 4 bases and the J gene end by 0 bases; junction bases not matched to a gene: 4. There are 16 residues in the CDR3. CDR3 nucleotides: TGTGCCAGCAGCCCCTCTAGCGGGACGAACACCGGGGAGCTGTTTTTT. As protein: CASSPSSGTNTGELFF. Looking up the rest from reference TRBV9 and TRBJ2-2 gives the full variable domain: DSGVTQTPKHLITATGQRVTLRCSPRSGDLSVYWYQQSLDQGLQFLIQYYNGEERAKGNILERFSAQQFPDLHSELNLSSLELGDSALYFCASSPSSGTNTGELFFGEGSRLTVL.

This clone was detected only a few times. The chain uses TRBV6-1 and TRBJ1-2; D is unresolved. Germline values: CDR1 MNHNS, CDR2 SASEGT. This CDR3 spans 13 amino acids. The V and J ends lost 4 bases and 6 bases respectively, with 12 bases between them. The DNA for the CDR3 is TGTGCCAGCAGTGCTCCCCCGAGCCATGGCTACACCTTC. Its protein product is CASSAPPSHGYTF.

For the CDR3, the DNA is TGTGCCAGCAGTCCAGACAGGGGGCGACTGGACAATGAGCAGTTCTTC. It codes for CASSPDRGRLDNEQFF. This chain uses TRBV27 with TRBJ2-1; 10 bases fit TRBD1. Germline CDR1 MNHEY, CDR2 SMNVEV (reference sequence). The CDR3 is 16 amino acids. V lost 5 bases to trimming and J lost 5 bases; unmatched junction nucleotides: 9.

This clone showed up just once. The chain joins TRBV5-4 to TRBJ2-3; D is possibly TRBD2 (5 bases). Germline V gives CDR1 SGHNT, CDR2 YYREEE (reference sequence). V was trimmed by 0 bases and J by 0 bases, leaving 8 bases between them. The CDR3 covers 15 residues. The CDR3 bases are TGTGCCAGCAGCTTGGATGGCGGGAGCACAGATACGCAGTATTTT. It is translated as CASSLDGGSTDTQYF.

The genes are TRBV5-4 and TRBJ2-5; 7 bases are a match to TRBD2. The CDR3 has 15 residues. J gave up 2 bases and V 4 bases, and 8 bases lay outside the gene matches. Germline V gene data show CDR1 as SGHNT and CDR2 as YYREEE (reference sequence). The CDR3 is CASSVGLAAQETQYF. Here the CDR3 DNA reads TGTGCCAGCAGCGTAGGGCTAGCGGCTCAAGAGACCCAGTACTTC.

The chain has TRBV6-5 and TRBJ2-7; TRBD2 agrees at 8 bases. Trimming at V came to 4 bases and at J to 6 bases, leaving 5 bases not matched to a gene. There are 13 residues in the CDR3. Germline CDR1 is MNHEY and CDR2 is SVGAGI. The CDR3 region is CASSLGLVGEQYF. CDR3 nucleotide sequence: TGTGCCAGCAGTTTGGGACTAGTAGGCGAGCAGTACTTC.

The V call is TRBV2, the J call TRBJ1-1; 8 nucleotides agree with TRBD1. Germline loops: CDR1 SNHLY, CDR2 FYNNEI. The CDR3 length is 14 residues. V lost 5 bases and J lost 4; bases outside the gene matches: 6. The CDR3 spells CASSTRTGTTEAFF. CDR3 nucleotide sequence: TGTGCCAGCAGTACACGGACAGGGACCACTGAAGCTTTCTTT. The full variable domain, rest sourced from reference TRBV2 and TRBJ1-1, is EPEVTQTPSHQVTQMGQEVILRCVPISNHLYFYWYRQILGQKVEFLVSFYNNEISEKSEIFDDQFSVERPDGSNFTLKIRSTKLEDSAMYFCASSTRTGTTEAFFGQGTRLTVV.

This chain uses TRBV6-1 with TRBJ2-2; 7 nucleotides align to TRBD1. V lost 6 bases and J lost 4; bases outside the gene matches: 5. This CDR3 comprises 14 residues. From germline, CDR1 is MNHNS and CDR2 SASEGT. The CDR3 DNA is TGTGCCAGCAGGGGGGACAGAGCCACCGGGGAGCTGTTTTTT. Translated: CASRGDRATGELFF.

This chain links TRBV9 with TRBJ2-2; D may match TRBD1 or TRBD2 (5 bases each). Per the germline V gene, CDR1 is SGDLS and CDR2 is YYNGEE. V lost 4 bases and J lost 6, with 10 bases in between. The CDR3 sequence is 13 residues long. CDR3 residues: CASSTEGSGELFF. CDR3 coding DNA: TGTGCCAGCAGCACCGAGGGGTCCGGGGAGCTGTTTTTT.

The chain employs TRBV6-1 and TRBJ1-2, with D possibly being TRBD1 (5 bases). The CDR3 spans 12 residues. Trimming left V 6 bases short and J 8 bases short, with 13 bases between. Germline CDR1 reads MNHNS; CDR2 reads SASEGT. DNA of the CDR3: TGTGCCAGCAGAGGGGTGGATGACGGCTACACCTTC. It encodes CASRGVDDGYTF.

A word on this clone: The sample carries other DNA sequences with the same CDR3. The rearrangement uses TRBV18 and TRBJ2-5; D possibly uses TRBD1 or TRBD2 (6 bases each). The CDR3 has 16 amino acids. Germline-derived CDR1 and CDR2 are KGHSH and LQKENI. V lost 0 bases to trimming and J lost 2 bases, with 13 bases between them. In DNA, the CDR3 is TGTGCCAGCTCACCACCGTCCGGGGGCCCGCAAGAGACCCAGTACTTC. It yields the protein CASSPPSGGPQETQYF.

The rearrangement links TRBV5-6 to TRBJ2-2; D is uncertain. The germline V gene encodes CDR1 SGHDT and CDR2 YYEEEE. The CDR3 sequence is 14 residues long. The V end was cut by 6 bases, the J end by 4 bases, with 13 bases between. The CDR3 DNA is TGTGCCAGCAATCCGGGTCAGAGCACCGGGGAGCTGTTTTTT. This translates into CASNPGQSTGELFF.

The chain combines TRBV5-1 with TRBJ2-2; D not certain. Trimming took 0 bases from V and 6 from J, leaving 9 bases between them. The CDR3 is 14 amino acids. Germline V gives CDR1 SGHRS, CDR2 YFSETQ. The CDR3 sequence is CASSLAVGAGELFF. CDR3 coding DNA: TGCGCCAGCAGCTTGGCGGTGGGTGCCGGGGAGCTGTTTTTT.

The sample holds a few counts of this clone. V is TRBV6-1 and J is TRBJ1-1; D unresolved. Germline CDR1 and CDR2: MNHNS and SASEGT. This CDR3 is 15 amino acids long. V was cut by 9 bases and J by 6 bases, with 23 bases left in between. CDR3 loop: CASFRDTSWFAEAFF. The CDR3 coding sequence is TGTGCCAGTTTCCGCGACACATCCTGGTTCGCTGAAGCTTTCTTT.

This clone was detected only once. The V and J genes are TRBV6-5 and TRBJ1-4; 11 nucleotides match TRBD1. The J segment lost 4 bases and the V segment lost 5 bases, leaving 3 bases of the junction unmatched. Germline loops: CDR1 MNHEY, CDR2 SVGAGI. The CDR3 covers 15 residues. The CDR3 protein is CASSPGQGVNEKLFF. The CDR3 nucleotides read TGTGCCAGCAGTCCGGGACAGGGGGTTAATGAAAAACTGTTTTTT.

This sequence joins TRBV18 and TRBJ1-3; 7 positions match TRBD1. From germline, CDR1 is KGHSH and CDR2 LQKENI. This CDR3 is 16 amino acids long. Losses at the gene ends were 2 bases for V and 0 bases for J; bases not matched to a gene: 4. CDR3 loop: CASSPIKGASGNTIYF. DNA for the CDR3: TGTGCCAGCTCACCAATTAAGGGGGCCTCTGGAAACACCATATATTTT.

This chain joins TRBV6-4 and TRBJ2-3; D is undetermined. The V gene lost 4 bases and the J gene lost 0 bases, with 8 bases spanning the gap. The CDR3 is 14 residues long. The germline CDR1 and CDR2 sequences are MRHNA and SNTAGT. This CDR3 reads CASSAQASTDTQYF. The CDR3 DNA reads TGTGCCAGCAGTGCCCAGGCAAGCACAGATACGCAGTATTTT.

The chain has TRBV18 and TRBJ2-7; 10 bases map to TRBD2. Germline V lookup: CDR1 KGHSH, CDR2 LQKENI. The V gene end was trimmed by 6 bases and the J gene end by 0 bases; junction bases not matched to a gene: 5. The CDR3 contains 15 residues. CDR3 nucleotides: TGTGCCAGCTCGCTTCTAGCGGGGGCCTCCTACGAGCAGTACTTC. This sequence encodes CASSLLAGASYEQYF.

This clone was found many times. J is TRBJ2-7 and V is TRBV6-5, with D maybe TRBD2 (6 bases). CDR1 and CDR2 (germline): MNHEY, SVGAGI. This CDR3 is 12 amino acids long. Deletions cut 1 base from V and 6 bases from J, with 7 bases between. The CDR3 DNA reads TGTGCCAGCAGTTACTGGGGAGGCGAGCAGTACTTC. This sequence encodes CASSYWGGEQYF.

The table lists this clone with a few counts. The same CDR3 also results from other DNA sequences found in this sample. This sequence joins TRBV5-1 and TRBJ2-5; tentatively, D is TRBD1 or TRBD2 (5 bases each). In germline, CDR1 is SGHRS, CDR2 YFSETQ. The CDR3 is made up of 15 amino acids. Deletions cut 1 base from V and 2 bases from J, with 12 bases between. The CDR3 sequence: CASSLQPGPQETQYF. As DNA, the CDR3 is TGCGCCAGCAGCTTGCAACCGGGACCACAAGAGACCCAGTACTTC.

J is TRBJ1-4 and V is TRBV4-1; possible D gene TRBD1, 6 bases. The CDR3 loop spans 14 amino acids. Between the trimmed V and J ends, which lost 5 bases and 2 bases, there was a span of 9 bases. The V gene's germline CDR1 is MGHRA and CDR2 YSYEKL. The CDR3 sequence is CASSSGVTNEKLFF. The CDR3 DNA is TGCGCCAGCAGCTCAGGGGTTACTAATGAAAAACTGTTTTTT.

This sequence joins TRBV30 and TRBJ1-5, with D maybe TRBD1 (6 bases). Germline CDR1 and CDR2: GTSNPN and SVGIG (reference sequence). V lost 4 bases and J 1 base, leaving 14 bases between the germline ends. The CDR3 spans 15 residues. CDR3 DNA: TGTGCCTGGAACACCGGGGGCCTGAGCAATCAGCCCCAGCATTTT. Translating it yields CAWNTGGLSNQPQHF.

The chain employs TRBV5-1 and TRBJ2-6; 10 bases map to TRBD2. This CDR3 has 17 amino acids. V shed 4 bases and J 1 base; nucleotides not matched to a gene: 5. Germline-derived CDR1 and CDR2 are SGHRS and YFSETQ. In DNA form, the CDR3 reads TGCGCCAGCAGCCCGACTAGCGGGCTTTCTGGGGCCAACGTCCTGACTTTC. It codes for CASSPTSGLSGANVLTF.

The chain recombines TRBV10-1 with TRBJ1-4; D is ambiguous. The V end was cut by 0 bases, the J end by 6 bases, with 14 bases between. The CDR3 is made up of 16 amino acids. Germline CDR1 is WNHNN and CDR2 is SYGVQD (reference sequence). CDR3 bases: TGCGCCAGCAGTGAGTCGAGTAGAGGAGGACATGAAAAACTGTTTTTT. Its translation: CASSESSRGGHEKLFF.